These T cell receptor beta chains were read from a single sample in a study of shared clonotypes between healthy human individuals. Assay: immunoSEQ multiplex PCR; the TCRdb copy retains only in-frame clones and omits some. The sample records over a million clones, approximately 97% being singletons. Sequencing used naive CD4+ T cells sorted from blood. The source of these receptors is a man under 40 in good health. CDR3s include the opening cysteine and the closing phenylalanine or tryptophan. The D gene is left open where the match is weak. Size is stated for part of the rows, as once, few or many counts, or as a class when the clone is expanded.

D	size	V	J	DNA	CDR3
.	.	TRBV12-2	TRBJ1-2	TGTGCAAGTCGCTTCCCTCGCGGGACAGTAATTCCCTTCACCTTC	CASRFPRGTVIPFTF
.	.	TRBV5-1	TRBJ2-2	TGCGCCAGCAGCTTGGTGTTAGCAGTTCTCCCCGGGGAGCTGTTTTTT	CASSLVLAVLPGELFF
.	.	TRBV29-1	TRBJ1-1	TGCAGCGTTGCTATCCGCTCCGGTGGAGCTTTCTTT	CSVAIRSGGAFF
TRBD2	.	TRBV5-4	TRBJ2-1	TGTGCCAGCAGCTGGGGGACTAGCGGGAGTATTGGCAATGAGCAGTTCTTC	CASSWGTSGSIGNEQFF
TRBD1	.	TRBV19	TRBJ1-4	TGTGCCAGTTCCGAATTCCAGGGGGGGACTAATGAAAAACTGTTTTTT	CASSEFQGGTNEKLFF
.	.	TRBV6-5	TRBJ2-7	TGTGCCAGCAGTTACCTACTGGCGGTGGGGTACGAGCAGTACTTC	CASSYLLAVGYEQYF
TRBD1	few	TRBV7-2	TRBJ2-7	TGTGCCAGCAGCGAGGACAGGGGACAGTACTTC	CASSEDRGQYF
TRBD1	.	TRBV19	TRBJ1-5	TGTGCCAGTACCAACAGACAGGGTGGGGCGGGGGCTTATAGCAATCAGCCCCAGCATTTT	CASTNRQGGAGAYSNQPQHF
.	.	TRBV5-1	TRBJ2-2	TGCGCCAGCAGCTTGCCGGAGAGGGGCACCGGGGAGCTGTTTTTT	CASSLPERGTGELFF
.	once	TRBV5-1	TRBJ2-7	TGCGCCAGCAGATACAGGGTCGCCTACGAGCAGTACTTC	CASRYRVAYEQYF
.	.	TRBV9	TRBJ2-7	TGTGCCAGCAGCGTAGGTTCGGGGCAGGGAGAGCAGTACTTC	CASSVGSGQGEQYF
.	.	TRBV11-2	TRBJ2-7	TGTGCCAGCAGCTTAGGGACAGCATACTACGAGCAGTACTTC	CASSLGTAYYEQYF
.	once	TRBV28	TRBJ2-5	TGTGCCAGCAGTTTATTGGCCTCAGGCGGGCAGGGCGTTGAGACCCAGTACTTC	CASSLLASGGQGVETQYF
.	.	TRBV18	TRBJ2-1	TGTGCCAGCTCACCGTTGCCCGAGAGCCCGTCAAGCTCCTACAATGAGCAGTTCTTC	CASSPLPESPSSSYNEQFF
.	once	TRBV18	TRBJ1-5	TGTGCCAGCTCACCTTTGTCGGACGCGCCCCAGCATTTT	CASSPLSDAPQHF
TRBD1	few	TRBV5-4	TRBJ2-7	TGTGCCAGCAGCTCCCGGGACAGGGGGTCCTACGAGCAGTACTTC	CASSSRDRGSYEQYF
TRBD2	.	TRBV28	TRBJ2-1	TGTGCCAGCAGATCCGCCGGGACTAGCGGGAGTGGATCGCGCAATGAGCAGTTCTTC	CASRSAGTSGSGSRNEQFF
.	.	TRBV2	TRBJ2-7	TGTGCCAGCAGCGGGACATTTTTCGAGCAGTACTTC	CASSGTFFEQYF
.	.	TRBV7-3	TRBJ1-1	TGTGCCAGCAGCTCGACAGGGAACACTGAAGCTTTCTTT	CASSSTGNTEAFF
.	.	TRBV19	TRBJ2-5	TGTGCCAGTTCATCCACGCAGACCCAGTACTTC	CASSSTQTQYF
TRBD2	.	TRBV7-9	TRBJ2-2	TGTGCCAGCAGCTTTCTAGCGGGAGGGCCCTTCATCGCGCCCGGGGAGCTGTTTTTT	CASSFLAGGPFIAPGELFF
TRBD1	.	TRBV18	TRBJ2-7	TGTGCCAGCTCACTCGGACAGGGCTTCAACGAGCAGTACTTC	CASSLGQGFNEQYF
TRBD2	.	TRBV7-2	TRBJ2-1	TGTGCCAGCAGCTTAGAAGGCGGGAGGGCCTATGAGCAGTTCTTC	CASSLEGGRAYEQFF
.	once	TRBV6-5	TRBJ2-7	TGTGCCAGCAGTTACTCGACTGGGACGGCTTACGAGCAGTACTTC	CASSYSTGTAYEQYF
.	.	TRBV19	TRBJ1-5	TGTGCCAGTAGTATACAGGGAGCAGATCCCCAGCATTTT	CASSIQGADPQHF
TRBD1	.	TRBV14	TRBJ2-2	TGTGCCAGCAGCCCTACCCGGAGGGGACAGGGGGCGAACACCGGGGAGCTGTTTTTT	CASSPTRRGQGANTGELFF
.	few	TRBV2	TRBJ2-2	TGTGCCAGCAGTGGGGTCCTTATGAACACCGGGGAGCTGTTTTTT	CASSGVLMNTGELFF
.	.	TRBV7-6	TRBJ2-1	TGTGCCAGCAGCTTAAGAGACAACAGCCAAAGCAATGAGCAGTTCTTC	CASSLRDNSQSNEQFF
.	once	TRBV5-5	TRBJ1-5	TGTGCCAGCAGCTTCGTAGGAGAGTCTCGGGCCCAGCATTTT	CASSFVGESRAQHF
.	.	TRBV5-1	TRBJ2-1	TGCGCCAGCAGCTTGGGGCCCGGCAATGAGCAGTTCTTC	CASSLGPGNEQFF
TRBD1	.	TRBV6-6	TRBJ1-4	TGTGCCAGCAGTTACGGCTCTCAGGACAGGGGTGAAAAACTGTTTTTT	CASSYGSQDRGEKLFF
.	.	TRBV5-1	TRBJ2-2	TGCGCCAGCACGGTGACCGGGGAGCTGTTTTTT	CASTVTGELFF
TRBD1	.	TRBV5-1	TRBJ2-1	TGCGCCAGCAGTCCGGGACAGGGGCATGAGCAGTTCTTC	CASSPGQGHEQFF
.	once	TRBV27	TRBJ2-7	TGTCACCTGCGCCTTTCCCGCTACGAGCAGTACTTC	CHLRLSRYEQYF
.	.	TRBV7-3	TRBJ2-1	TGTGCCAGCAGCTTAGAGGGAGCGACCTACAATGAGCAGTTCTTC	CASSLEGATYNEQFF
.	once	TRBV18	TRBJ2-5	TGTGCCAGCTCACCAGTCCACAAAGAGACCCAGTACTTC	CASSPVHKETQYF
TRBD1	once	TRBV29-1	TRBJ2-5	TGCAGCTTCCGGGACAGAGGGCGGGAGACCCAGTACTTC	CSFRDRGRETQYF